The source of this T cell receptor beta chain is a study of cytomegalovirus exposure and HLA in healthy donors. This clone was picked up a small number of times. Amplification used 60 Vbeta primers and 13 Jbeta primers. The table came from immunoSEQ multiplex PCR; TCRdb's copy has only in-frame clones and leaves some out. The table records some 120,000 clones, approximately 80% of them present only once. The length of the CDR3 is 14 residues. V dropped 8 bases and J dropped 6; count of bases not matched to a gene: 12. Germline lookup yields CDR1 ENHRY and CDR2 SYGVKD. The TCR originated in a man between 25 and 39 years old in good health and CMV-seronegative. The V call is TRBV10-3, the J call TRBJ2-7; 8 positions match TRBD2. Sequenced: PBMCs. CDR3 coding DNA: TGTGCCATCGGTTCCGGGGGGGATGGCTTCGAGCAGTACTTC. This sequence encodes CAIGSGGDGFEQYF.